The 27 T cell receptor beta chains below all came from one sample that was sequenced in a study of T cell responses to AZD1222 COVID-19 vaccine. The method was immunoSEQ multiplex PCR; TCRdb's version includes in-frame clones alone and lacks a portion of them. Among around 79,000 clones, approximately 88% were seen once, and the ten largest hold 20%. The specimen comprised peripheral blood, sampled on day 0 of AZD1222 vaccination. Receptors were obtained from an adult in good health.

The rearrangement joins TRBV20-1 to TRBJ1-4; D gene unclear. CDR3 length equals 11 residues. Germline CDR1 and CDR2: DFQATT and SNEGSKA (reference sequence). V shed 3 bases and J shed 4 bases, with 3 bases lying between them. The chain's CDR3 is CSASYNEKLFF. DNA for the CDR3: TGCAGTGCTAGTTATAATGAAAAACTGTTTTTT.

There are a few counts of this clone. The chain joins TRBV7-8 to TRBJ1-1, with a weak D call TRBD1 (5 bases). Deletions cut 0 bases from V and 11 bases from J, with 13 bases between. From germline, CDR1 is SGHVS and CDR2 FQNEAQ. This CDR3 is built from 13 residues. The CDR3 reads CASSLATDGSAFF. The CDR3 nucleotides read TGTGCCAGCAGCTTAGCGACAGACGGCTCGGCTTTCTTT. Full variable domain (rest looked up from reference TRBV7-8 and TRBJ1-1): GAGVSQSPRYKVAKRGQDVALRCDPISGHVSLFWYQQALGQGPEFLTYFQNEAQLDKSGLPSDRFFAERPEGSVSTLKIQRTQQEDSAVYLCASSLATDGSAFFGQGTRLTVV.

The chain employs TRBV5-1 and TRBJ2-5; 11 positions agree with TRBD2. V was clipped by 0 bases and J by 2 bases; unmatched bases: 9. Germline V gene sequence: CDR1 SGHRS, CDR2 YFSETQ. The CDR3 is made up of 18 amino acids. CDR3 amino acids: CASSLGRLAGGRQETQYF. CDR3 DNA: TGCGCCAGCAGCTTGGGGCGGCTAGCGGGAGGACGACAAGAGACCCAGTACTTC.

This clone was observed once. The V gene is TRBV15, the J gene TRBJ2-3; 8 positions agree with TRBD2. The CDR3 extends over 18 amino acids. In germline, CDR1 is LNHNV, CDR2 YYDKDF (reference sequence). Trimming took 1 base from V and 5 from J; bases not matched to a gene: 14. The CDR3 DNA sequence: TGTGCCACCAGCAGAGGGGGCGGGGGGCCCAATTCTAAAGATACGCAGTATTTT. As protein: CATSRGGGGPNSKDTQYF.

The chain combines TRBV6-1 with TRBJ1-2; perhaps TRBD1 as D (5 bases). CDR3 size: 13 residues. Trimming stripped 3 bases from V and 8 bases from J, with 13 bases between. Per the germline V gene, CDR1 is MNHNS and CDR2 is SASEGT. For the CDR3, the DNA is TGTGCCAGCAGTGACAGGGTTTATGGGGGCTACACCTTC. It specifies CASSDRVYGGYTF.

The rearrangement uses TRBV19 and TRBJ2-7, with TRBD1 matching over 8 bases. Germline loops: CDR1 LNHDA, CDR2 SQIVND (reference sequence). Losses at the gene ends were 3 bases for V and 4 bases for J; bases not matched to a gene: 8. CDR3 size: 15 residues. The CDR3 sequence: CASSIQTGGFYEQYF. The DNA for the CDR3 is TGTGCCAGTAGTATTCAAACAGGGGGTTTTTACGAGCAGTACTTC.

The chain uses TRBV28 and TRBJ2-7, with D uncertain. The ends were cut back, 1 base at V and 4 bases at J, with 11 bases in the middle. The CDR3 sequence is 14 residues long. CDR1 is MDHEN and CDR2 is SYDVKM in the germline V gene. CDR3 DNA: TGTGCCAGCAGTTTATCTTGGCGGAGTTACGAGCAGTACTTC. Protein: CASSLSWRSYEQYF.

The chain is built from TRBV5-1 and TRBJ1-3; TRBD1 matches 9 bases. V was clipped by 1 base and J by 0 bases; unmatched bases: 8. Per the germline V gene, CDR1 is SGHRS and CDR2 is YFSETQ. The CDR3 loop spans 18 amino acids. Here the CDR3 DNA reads TGCGCCAGCAGCTTGAGCGGGGACAGGGAACCCTCTGGAAACACCATATATTTT. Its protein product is CASSLSGDREPSGNTIYF.

In DNA, the CDR3 is TGTGCCAGCAGCTTCCGACAGGGGACCCACGAGCAGTACTTC. This translates into CASSFRQGTHEQYF. The chain links TRBV13 to TRBJ2-7; the match to TRBD1 covers 8 bases. The V segment lost 3 bases and the J segment 5 bases; nucleotides outside the gene matches: 6. CDR1 and CDR2 from the germline V gene are PRHDT and FYEKMQ (reference sequence). This CDR3 has 14 amino acids. Full variable domain (missing parts from reference TRBV13 and TRBJ2-7): AAGVIQSPRHLIKEKRETATLKCYPIPRHDTVYWYQQGPGQDPQFLISFYEKMQSDKGSIPDRFSAQQFSDYHSELNMSSLELGDSALYFCASSFRQGTHEQYFGPGTRLTVT.

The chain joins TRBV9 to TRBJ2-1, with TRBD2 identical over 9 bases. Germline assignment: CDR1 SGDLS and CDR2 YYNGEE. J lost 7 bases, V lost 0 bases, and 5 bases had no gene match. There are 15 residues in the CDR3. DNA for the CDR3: TGTGCCAGCAGCGTAGGCGGGGGGGCCGCGAATGAGCAGTTCTTC. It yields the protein CASSVGGGAANEQFF.

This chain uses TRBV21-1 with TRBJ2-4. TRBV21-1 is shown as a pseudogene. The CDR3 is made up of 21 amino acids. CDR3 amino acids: CASSKALRLRALDFSVEVQYF. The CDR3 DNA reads TGTGCCAGCAGCAAAGCGCTTCGTTTACGGGCTCTAGATTTCTCTGTTGAGGTTCAGTACTTC.

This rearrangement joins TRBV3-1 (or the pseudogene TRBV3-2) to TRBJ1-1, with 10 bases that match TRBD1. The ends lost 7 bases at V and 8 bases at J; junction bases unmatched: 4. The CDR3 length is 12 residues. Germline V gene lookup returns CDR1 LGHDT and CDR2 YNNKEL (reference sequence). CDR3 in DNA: TGTGCCAGCACGGGACAGGGGACCGAAGCTTTCTTT. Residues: CASTGQGTEAFF.

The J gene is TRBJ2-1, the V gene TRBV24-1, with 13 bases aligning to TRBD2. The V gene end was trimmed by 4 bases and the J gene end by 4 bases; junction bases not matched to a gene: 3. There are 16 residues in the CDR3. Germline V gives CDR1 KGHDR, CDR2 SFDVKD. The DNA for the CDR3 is TGTGCCACCAGTGACGCACTAGCGGGAGGGTACAATGAGCAGTTCTTC. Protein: CATSDALAGGYNEQFF.

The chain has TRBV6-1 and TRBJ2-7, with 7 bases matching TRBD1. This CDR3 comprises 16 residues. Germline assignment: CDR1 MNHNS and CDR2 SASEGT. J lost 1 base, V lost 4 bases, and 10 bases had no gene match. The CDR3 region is CASSGPGTATSYEQYF. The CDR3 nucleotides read TGTGCCAGCAGTGGCCCCGGGACAGCCACTTCCTACGAGCAGTACTTC.

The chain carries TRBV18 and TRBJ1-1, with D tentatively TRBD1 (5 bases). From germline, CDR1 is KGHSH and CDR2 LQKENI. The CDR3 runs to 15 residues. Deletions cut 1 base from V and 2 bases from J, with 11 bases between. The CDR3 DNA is TGTGCCAGCTCACCACTGTCGGGGCAAAACACTGAAGCTTTCTTT. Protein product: CASSPLSGQNTEAFF.

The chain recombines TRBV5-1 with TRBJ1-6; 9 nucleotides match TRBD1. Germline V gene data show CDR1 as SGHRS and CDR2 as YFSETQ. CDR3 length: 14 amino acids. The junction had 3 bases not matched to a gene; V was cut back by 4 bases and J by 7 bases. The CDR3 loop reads CASSTGTGNSPLHF. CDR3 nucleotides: TGCGCCAGCAGCACCGGGACAGGGAATTCACCCCTCCACTTT.

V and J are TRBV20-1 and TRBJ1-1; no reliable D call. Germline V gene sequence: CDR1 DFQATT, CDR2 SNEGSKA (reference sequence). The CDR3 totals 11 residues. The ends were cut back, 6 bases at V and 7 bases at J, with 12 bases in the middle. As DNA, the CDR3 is TGCAGTGCGAAGTTGTTCAGTGAAGCTTTCTTT. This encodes CSAKLFSEAFF.

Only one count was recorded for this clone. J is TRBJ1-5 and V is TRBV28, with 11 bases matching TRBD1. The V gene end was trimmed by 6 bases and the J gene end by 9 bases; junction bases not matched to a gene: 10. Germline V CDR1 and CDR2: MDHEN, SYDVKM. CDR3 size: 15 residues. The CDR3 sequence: CASSHLGQGALPQHF. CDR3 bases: TGTGCCAGCAGCCACCTCGGACAGGGGGCTCTGCCCCAGCATTTT.

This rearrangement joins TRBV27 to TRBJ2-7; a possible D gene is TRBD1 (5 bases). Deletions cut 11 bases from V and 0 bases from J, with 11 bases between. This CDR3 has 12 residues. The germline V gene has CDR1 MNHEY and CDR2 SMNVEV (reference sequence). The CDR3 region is CAGHRSSYEQYF. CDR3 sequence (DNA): TGTGCCGGACACAGGAGCTCCTACGAGCAGTACTTC.

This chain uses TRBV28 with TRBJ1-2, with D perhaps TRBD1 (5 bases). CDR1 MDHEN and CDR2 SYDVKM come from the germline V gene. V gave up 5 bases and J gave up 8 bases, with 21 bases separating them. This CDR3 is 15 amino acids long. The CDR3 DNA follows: TGTGCCAGCAGTCCTTCCTTTAAAGGGACGGTAGGCTACACCTTC. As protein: CASSPSFKGTVGYTF.

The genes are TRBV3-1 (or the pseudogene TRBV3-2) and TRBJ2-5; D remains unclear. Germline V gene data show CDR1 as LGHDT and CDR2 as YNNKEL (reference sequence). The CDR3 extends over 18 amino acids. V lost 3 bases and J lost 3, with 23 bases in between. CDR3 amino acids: CASSHKFGLIKLKETQYF. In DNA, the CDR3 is TGTGCCAGCAGCCACAAATTCGGCCTAATCAAACTTAAAGAGACCCAGTACTTC.

The CDR3 sequence: CASSLGASQETQYF. CDR3 sequence (DNA): TGCGCCAGCAGCTTGGGGGCGAGCCAAGAGACCCAGTACTTC. This chain joins TRBV5-1 and TRBJ2-5; no clear D. CDR3 length: 14 amino acids. CDR1 and CDR2 from the germline V gene are SGHRS and YFSETQ. The V gene lost 0 bases and the J gene lost 1 base, with 7 bases spanning the gap.

For the CDR3, the DNA is TGCGCCAGCAGCTTGGGTTCGGGGGCTTCCTTGGGGACCCAGTACTTC. This gives the protein CASSLGSGASLGTQYF. The chain couples TRBV5-1 to TRBJ2-5, with D perhaps given as TRBD1 or TRBD2 (6 bases each). Germline loops: CDR1 SGHRS, CDR2 YFSETQ. The CDR3 contains 16 residues. V lost 0 bases and J 7 bases, leaving 19 bases between the germline ends.

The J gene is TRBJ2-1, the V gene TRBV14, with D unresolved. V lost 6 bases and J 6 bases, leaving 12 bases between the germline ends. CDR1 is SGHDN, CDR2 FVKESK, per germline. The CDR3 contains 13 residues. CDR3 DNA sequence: TGTGCCAGCAGGCAAAACCTCGGCAATGAGCAGTTCTTC. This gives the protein CASRQNLGNEQFF.

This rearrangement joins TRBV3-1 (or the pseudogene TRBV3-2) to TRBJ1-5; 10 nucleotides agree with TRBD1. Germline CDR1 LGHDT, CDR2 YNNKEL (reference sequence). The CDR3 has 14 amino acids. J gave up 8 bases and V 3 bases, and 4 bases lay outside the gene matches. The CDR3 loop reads CASSHDRGLEPQHF. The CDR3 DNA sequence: TGTGCCAGCAGCCATGACAGGGGGCTGGAGCCCCAGCATTTT.

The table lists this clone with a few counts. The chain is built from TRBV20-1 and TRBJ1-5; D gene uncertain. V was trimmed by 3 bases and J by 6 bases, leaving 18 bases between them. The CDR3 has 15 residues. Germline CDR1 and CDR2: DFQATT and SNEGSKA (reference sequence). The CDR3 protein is CSASLATLPGQPQHF. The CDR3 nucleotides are TGCAGTGCTAGTCTCGCGACACTCCCAGGTCAGCCCCAGCATTTT.

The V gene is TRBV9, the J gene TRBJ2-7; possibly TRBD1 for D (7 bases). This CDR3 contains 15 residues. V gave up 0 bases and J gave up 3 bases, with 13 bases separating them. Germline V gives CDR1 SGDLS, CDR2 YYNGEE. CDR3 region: CASSVGQGGDYEQYF. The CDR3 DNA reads TGTGCCAGCAGCGTAGGACAGGGCGGGGACTACGAGCAGTACTTC.